This TCR beta chain was observed in a study of T-cell memory formation after mild COVID-19. Findings and caveats of the study: Researchers found some responding clones in pre-infection memory, a sign that cross-reactive memory joined.

In its sample, this clonotype was seen a few times. The antigen is unknown. V was cut by 7 bases and J by 1 base, with 14 bases left in between. The CDR3 sequence is 15 residues long. MiXCR, run by TCRdb on the 5' RACE reads, gives a single entry per CDR3 protein. The table lists about 110,000 distinct CDR3 sequences, 15% to 20% of them singletons. The sample was PBMCs or a T cell subset sorted from them (not recorded which). This rearrangement joins TRBV12-3 or TRBV12-4 to TRBJ1-5; D is uncertain. This clonotype originated in a man aged 18 to 35 who had mild COVID-19 (a few samples of this study predate the infection). Cell type and time point are not known. The CDR3 protein is CASTNRVVSNQPQHF. The CDR3 coding sequence is TGTGCCAGCACCAACCGGGTAGTCAGCAATCAGCCCCAGCATTTT.